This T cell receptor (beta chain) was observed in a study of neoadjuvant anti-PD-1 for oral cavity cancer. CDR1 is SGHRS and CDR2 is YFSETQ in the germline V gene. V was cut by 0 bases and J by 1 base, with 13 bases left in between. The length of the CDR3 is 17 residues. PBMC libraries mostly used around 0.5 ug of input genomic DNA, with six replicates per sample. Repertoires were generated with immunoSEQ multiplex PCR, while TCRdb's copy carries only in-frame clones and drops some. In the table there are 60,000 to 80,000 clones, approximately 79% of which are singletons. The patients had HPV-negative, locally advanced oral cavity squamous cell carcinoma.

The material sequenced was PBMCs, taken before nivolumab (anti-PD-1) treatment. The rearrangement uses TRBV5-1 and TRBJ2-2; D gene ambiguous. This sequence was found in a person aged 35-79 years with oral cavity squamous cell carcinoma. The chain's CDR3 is CASSLGPSGLNTGELFF. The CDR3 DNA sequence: TGCGCCAGCAGCTTGGGACCTTCTGGCCTGAACACCGGGGAGCTGTTTTTT. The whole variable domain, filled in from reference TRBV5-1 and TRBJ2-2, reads KAGVTQTPRYLIKTRGQQVTLSCSPISGHRSVSWYQQTPGQGLQFLFEYFSETQRNKGNFPGRFSGRQFSNSRSEMNVSTLELGDSALYLCASSLGPSGLNTGELFFGEGSRLTVL.